This T cell receptor (beta chain) was retrieved from a study of cytomegalovirus exposure and HLA in healthy donors. General observations from the study: Presence/absence analyses supposed approximately even sequencing depth among donors.

With regard to this clone: What it binds is not known.

Per germline, CDR1 GTSNPN and CDR2 SVGIG (reference sequence). The CDR3 is 13 amino acids. With 5 bases removed from V and 0 bases from J, the gap between germline ends came to 11 bases. Researchers ran the PCR with 60 Vbeta and 13 Jbeta primers. Sequencing was performed with immunoSEQ multiplex PCR; in TCRdb, only in-frame clones are kept and a portion is missing. The sample comprises about 86,000 clones, 60% to 80% of which are singletons, and approximately 8.2% rests with the top ten. The clonotype was recovered from a man aged 60 to 75 in good health and CMV-seronegative. The V gene is TRBV30, the J gene TRBJ2-7; D possibly corresponds to TRBD2 (5 bases). Sequences were obtained from PBMCs. In nucleotides, the CDR3 is TGTGCCTGGGGGAGAAGGAGCTCCTACGAGCAGTACTTC. Its translation: CAWGRRSSYEQYF.